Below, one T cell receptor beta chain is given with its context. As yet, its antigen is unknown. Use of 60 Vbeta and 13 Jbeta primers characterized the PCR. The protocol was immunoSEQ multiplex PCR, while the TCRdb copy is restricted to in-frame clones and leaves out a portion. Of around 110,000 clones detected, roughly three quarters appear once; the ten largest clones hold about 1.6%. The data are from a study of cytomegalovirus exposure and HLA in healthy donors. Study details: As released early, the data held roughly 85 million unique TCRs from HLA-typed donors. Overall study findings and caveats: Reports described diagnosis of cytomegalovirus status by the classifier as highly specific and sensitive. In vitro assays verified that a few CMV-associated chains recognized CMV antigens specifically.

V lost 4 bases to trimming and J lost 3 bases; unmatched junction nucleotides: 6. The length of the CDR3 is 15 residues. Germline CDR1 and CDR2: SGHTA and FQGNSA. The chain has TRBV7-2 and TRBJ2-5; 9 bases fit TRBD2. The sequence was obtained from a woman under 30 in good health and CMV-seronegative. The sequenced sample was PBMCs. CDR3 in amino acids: CASSSALAGKETQYF. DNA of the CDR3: TGTGCCAGCAGCTCCGCCCTAGCGGGGAAAGAGACCCAGTACTTC.